This T cell receptor beta chain was sequenced in a study of molecular identifiers for immune sequencing clone quantification. Broader study findings: Underestimation of highly expanded clone sizes could arise where identical TCR molecules share a barcode.

Each library that profiled naive CD8 cells came from roughly 18,000 to 920,000 sorted cells with 10%, 30% or 50% RNA. Based on a CD8+CD4-CCR7+CD45RA+ profile, naive CD8 T cells were sorted. Germline CDR1 and CDR2: SGHDN and FVKESK. V lost 1 base and J 3 bases, leaving 17 bases between the germline ends. The CDR3 has 17 residues. TCRdb used MiXCR to reprocess the PCR reads, holding one entry per CDR3 protein. Of 60,000 to 80,000 distinct CDR3 sequences detected, roughly 18% appear once; the ten largest clones hold less than 2%. This clonotype was detected many times. Its matching antigen is unknown. The chain has TRBV14 and TRBJ2-3; D perhaps matches TRBD2 (6 bases). This clonotype was sampled from a human donor in good health. Some libraries in this study had Jurkat cell RNA spiked in. Input material: naive CD8+ T cells from blood, with Jurkat cell RNA spiked in. Indicated subset: FACS-sorted CD8+CD4-CCR7+CD45RA+ naive T cells. The chain's CDR3 is CASSQVLSAGRTDTQYF. The CDR3 coding sequence is TGTGCCAGCAGCCAAGTCCTCTCCGCGGGAAGGACAGATACGCAGTATTTT.